Sequencing of this T cell receptor (beta chain) was carried out in a study of T cells expressing NK-cell markers (dated by TCRdb to 2020 to 2021). Regarding the research as a whole: TCR beta-chain repertoires were profiled in sorted CD3+CD56+NKG2C+, CD3+CD56+NKG2C- and CD3+CD56-NKG2C+ T-cell subsets from several donors. The libraries were sequenced on Illumina HiSeq 2000/2500, MiSeq or NextSeq, producing 2 x 150 bp reads. The eight sequenced donors were randomly selected healthy volunteers, three men and five women. Among the eight sequenced donors, seven were HCMV-seropositive and one was HCMV-seronegative.

TCRdb lists the instrument as Illumina HiSeq 2000. TCR beta cDNA libraries were made by 5'RACE template switching that added a universal primer site and unique molecular identifiers. cDNA synthesis was primed from the TCR beta constant segment and was followed by two successive PCR amplification steps. The study's own analysis went as follows. MIGEC was used to demultiplex reads and group the reads by UMI, and MiTCR was used to assemble and quantify clonotypes. To remove erroneous sequences, TCR cDNA sequences were retained only when supported by two or more reads. Downstream repertoire analysis used the tcR package, and clonotypes were matched across fractions by CDR3 nucleotide sequence plus V segment. VDJmatch was used to annotate antigen specificity against VDJdb, with one amino acid substitution allowed in CDR3. TCRdb reprocessed the public reads and reports one entry per CDR3 protein sequence, without DNA. These V and J calls rely on TCRdb rather than the paper's analysis. The sample's table lists a count of under 200,000 distinct CDR3 sequences. The ten largest make up 18% of the sample.

Broader findings and caveats from the paper: In several donors, the dominant CD3+CD56+NKG2C+ clonotypes ranked among the top 10 CD8+ clonotypes, making up about 1.0-7.5% of CD8+ T cells. Those dominant clonotypes were again the most abundant among CD3+CD56-NKG2C+ cells in a handful of donors, at about 25-60.1%. Whether the expanded NKG2C-expressing T cell clones were specific for HCMV antigens was left unclear.

In the case of this clonotype: What antigen it recognizes has not been identified.

CDR1 and CDR2 are read off the germline V gene (reference sequence) as DFQATT and SNEGSKA. The CDR3 covers 16 residues, taking in both the cysteine and the phenylalanine. No DNA is listed. A commercial ELISA kit detecting HCMV-specific IgG in serum was used to determine HCMV serostatus. Peripheral blood mononuclear cells were isolated from blood by Ficoll density gradient centrifugation. The sequence derives from a woman between 18 and 70 years old in good health. The sample taken for sequencing was blood T cells: a sorted CD56 or NKG2C T cell subset, CD4+ or CD8+ T cells, or bulk PBMC T cells (not recorded which). Rearrangement joined TRBV20-1 to TRBJ2-4; TCRdb returns TRBD2, unconfirmable since there is no DNA. The CDR3 sequence is CSASRQGREAKNIQYF.